This T cell receptor beta chain stems from a study of T cells in Graves' hyperthyroidism and ophthalmopathy (dated by TCRdb to between 2017 and 2020). With regard to the full study: A discovery cohort of about a hundred patients, roughly 40 with Graves' ophthalmopathy and about 58 with stable Graves' hyperthyroidism, was used to find distinguishing TCR V-J signatures. Prospective prediction of ophthalmopathy was tested in an independent validation cohort consisting of 18 hyperthyroidism patients and over 15 patients who later progressed to ophthalmopathy. Following sampling, methimazole starting at 30 mg daily was given to hyperthyroidism patients, and high-dose intravenous methylprednisolone was given to ophthalmopathy patients. The 90 to 100 discovery patients were randomly divided into training and test sets at a 7:3 ratio. TCR Vbeta CDR3 sequencing of approximately 140 peripheral blood samples (roughly 43 ophthalmopathy, 75 hyperthyroidism and about 17 progressor patients) is reported in the paper. In six Graves' hyperthyroidism patients, the study also compared T-cell repertoires from thyroid tissue with T-cell repertoires from blood.

General study outcomes and caveats: Blood samples also contained most of the expanded thyroid clonotypes (frequency above 0.001), which suggests that blood repertoires may reflect thyroid immune responses. In validation, progression to ophthalmopathy was predicted by the model with about 70% sensitivity and around 75% specificity, a median of approximately 6.5 months before onset. Sample size was not statistically predetermined, and investigators were not blinded to group allocation. A model built on a 13 V-J signature distinguished ophthalmopathy from stable hyperthyroidism, reaching about 88% sensitivity and under 84% specificity in cross-validation and 80%/75% in testing.

The CDR3 numbers 15 residues from cysteine through phenylalanine. The entry retains the CDR3 DNA only, 45 bases that are in frame from base 1. The junction shows trimming of 1 base on V and 3 bases on J, plus 7 bases between the germline ends. Exclusion was applied to patients with uncontrolled infections, other autoimmune diseases, pregnancy or lactation. Diagnoses were established on the basis of clinical symptoms, serum thyroxine and TRAb, thyroid ultrasound, and orbital computed tomography. Trizol reagent was used to extract total RNA, and RNA quality was then checked on an Agilent 2100 Bioanalyzer. For this clonotype: The antigen this receptor binds is unknown. No qualities accompany the bases; no much larger clone lies one base away.

TCR beta CDR3 regions were amplified from RNA transcripts. The TCR CDR3 was subjected to a first round of RT-PCR using the HTBI primer set and the Qiagen OneStep RT-PCR kit. The libraries were constructed in a second round of multiplex PCR and then size-selected and purified. The libraries were sequenced on an Illumina HiSeq2000 using paired-end 100 bp reads. The published analysis was carried out like this. SOAPnuke was used to process the raw data, with reads discarded if the reads contained adapters or uncalled bases, had a mean Phred below 15, or lacked an exact constant-primer or identifier match. High-quality paired reads were merged with COPE v1.2.5, and unique nucleotide sequences were defined as clonotypes. MiTCR v1.1 was used to align clonotypes to the IMGT TRBV, TRBD and TRBJ reference segments. The analysis included only V-J combinations with a frequency above 0.0001, which together covered 99% to 99.2% of the repertoires. The TCS score was defined as F50 (clonal expansion) divided by E x V (chaos), with BLOSUM62-based TCRdist calculated between CDR3 peptides within each V-J. Welch's t-statistics and random forest reduced several hundred V-J features to fewer than 15, which were used in a naive Bayes classifier (R e1071). The similarity between thyroid and blood repertoires was quantified using the Morisita-Horn index. TCRdb redid the processing of the public reads, applying fastp at Q25 and MiXCR, and retained in-frame beta chains. Each entry is one CDR3 protein sequence, shown with its most common DNA and genes. What appears here as the V and J calls and clone size reflects TCRdb's work, not the paper's. For this sample there are approximately 640,000 distinct CDR3 sequences; over 40% appear just once. The ten largest account for 6.5% to 9% of the sample.

The chain uses TRBV12-3 or TRBV12-4 and TRBJ1-6; the D gene is not confidently resolved. This clonotype was obtained from an adult man with Graves' disease, either hyperthyroidism or ophthalmopathy (not recorded which). The sequenced sample was peripheral blood or thyroid tissue (not recorded which). The DNA sequence is TGTGCCAGCAGTTTAGGCGGGATCTATAATTCACCCCTCCACTTT. It translates as CASSLGGIYNSPLHF.